This T cell receptor (beta chain) comes out of a study of T cells in Graves' hyperthyroidism and ophthalmopathy. General study findings and limits: Researchers found most expanded thyroid clonotypes above 0.001 in blood as well.

Lactation, pregnancy, other autoimmune disease or uncontrolled infection led to exclusion of patients. On this clonotype itself: Its matching antigen is unknown.

The CDR3 has 17 amino acids. Germline loops: CDR1 SGHTA, CDR2 FQGTGA. The J segment lost 2 bases and the V segment lost 4 bases, leaving 8 bases of the junction unmatched. The TCR beta CDR3 regions underwent amplification using RNA transcripts as the source. TCR CDR3 underwent first-round RT-PCR with the HTBI primer set. Using its own MiXCR run on the multiplex PCR reads, TCRdb lists one record per CDR3 protein. Altogether 450,000 to 650,000 distinct CDR3 sequences are present, approximately 15% being singletons, with the ten largest covering 7.1%. The sequenced material came from blood. The V gene is TRBV7-3, the J gene TRBJ2-6; TRBD1 matches 7 bases. The source of this sequence is a woman in her late teens or twenties with Graves' ophthalmopathy. This chain's CDR3 is CASSSDRADTGANVLTF. CDR3 coding DNA: TGTGCCAGCAGCTCAGACAGGGCAGACACTGGGGCCAACGTCCTGACTTTC.